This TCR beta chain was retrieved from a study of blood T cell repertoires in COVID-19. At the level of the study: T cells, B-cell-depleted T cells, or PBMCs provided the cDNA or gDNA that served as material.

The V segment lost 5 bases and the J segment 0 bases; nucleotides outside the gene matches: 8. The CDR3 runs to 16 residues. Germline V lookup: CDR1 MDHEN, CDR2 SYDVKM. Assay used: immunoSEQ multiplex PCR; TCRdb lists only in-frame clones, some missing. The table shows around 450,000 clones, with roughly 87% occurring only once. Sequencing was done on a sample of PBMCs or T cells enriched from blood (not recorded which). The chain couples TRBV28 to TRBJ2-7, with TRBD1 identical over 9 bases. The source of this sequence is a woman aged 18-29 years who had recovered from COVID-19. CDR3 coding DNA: TGTGCCAGCAGTCTCCCCGGGACAGGGTCCTCCTACGAGCAGTACTTC. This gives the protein CASSLPGTGSSYEQYF.